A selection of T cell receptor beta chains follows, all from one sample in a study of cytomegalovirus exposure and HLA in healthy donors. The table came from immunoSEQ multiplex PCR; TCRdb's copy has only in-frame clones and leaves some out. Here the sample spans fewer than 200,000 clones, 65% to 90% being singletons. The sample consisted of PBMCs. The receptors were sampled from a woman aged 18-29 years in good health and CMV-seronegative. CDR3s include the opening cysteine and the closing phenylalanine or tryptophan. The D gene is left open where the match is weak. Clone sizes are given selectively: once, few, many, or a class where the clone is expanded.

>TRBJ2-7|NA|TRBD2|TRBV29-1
TGCAGCGTTTGGACTAGCGGGGCAACCGCCTACGAGCAGTACTTC
CSVWTSGATAYEQYF
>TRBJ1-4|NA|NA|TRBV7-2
TGTGCCAGCAGCAACAGGGACACCAATGAAAAACTGTTTTTT
CASSNRDTNEKLFF
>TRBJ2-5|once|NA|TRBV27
TGTGCCAGCAGTCCCGGGACGGAGGGGACCCAGTACTTC
CASSPGTEGTQYF
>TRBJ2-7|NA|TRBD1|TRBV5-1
TGCGCCAGCAGCTCCCCGACCGACAGGGCCTACGAGCAGTACTTC
CASSSPTDRAYEQYF
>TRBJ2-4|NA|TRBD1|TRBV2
TGTGCCAGCAGGGCGGGACAGGGAAACTTCTATATAGCCAAAAACATTCAGTACTTC
CASRAGQGNFYIAKNIQYF
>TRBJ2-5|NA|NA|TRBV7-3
TGTGCCAGCAGCTTAGGGCCAGAGAAGACCCAGTACTTC
CASSLGPEKTQYF
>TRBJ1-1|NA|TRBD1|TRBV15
TGTGCCACCAGCAGGCCAACAGGGGGCGCATTGAACACTGAAGCTTTCTTT
CATSRPTGGALNTEAFF
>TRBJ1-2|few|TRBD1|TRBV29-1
TGCAGCGTTGAAGAGCAGGGACAGGGGGATTTGGGCTATGGCTACACCTTC
CSVEEQGQGDLGYGYTF
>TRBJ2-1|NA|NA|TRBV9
TGTGCCAGCAGCGTAGGCAGCGGAACCTACAATGAGCAGTTCTTC
CASSVGSGTYNEQFF
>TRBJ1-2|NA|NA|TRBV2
TGTGCCAGCAGTGAAATTTGGCGGGGGCCGGGCTATGGCTACACCTTC
CASSEIWRGPGYGYTF
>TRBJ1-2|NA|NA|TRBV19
TGTGCCAGTAGAGGGGGAGGGGATGGCTACACCTTC
CASRGGGDGYTF
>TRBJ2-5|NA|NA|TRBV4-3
TGCGCCAGCAGCCAAGGAGGGCTAGGGGAGACCCAGTACTTC
CASSQGGLGETQYF
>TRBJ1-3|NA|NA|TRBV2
TGTGCCAGCACCATGGAACAGGTTACCTCTGGAAACACCATATATTTT
CASTMEQVTSGNTIYF
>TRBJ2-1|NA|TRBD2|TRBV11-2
TGTGCCAGCAGCCCCCGGCCCGGGACTAGCGGGTACAATGAGCAGTTCTTC
CASSPRPGTSGYNEQFF
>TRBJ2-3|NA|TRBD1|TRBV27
TGTGCCAGCAGGAGCCAGGGGGACAGGAGCACAGATACGCAGTATTTT
CASRSQGDRSTDTQYF
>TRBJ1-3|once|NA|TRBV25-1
TGTGCCAGCTCTCCGGGGTTTTCCTCTGGAAACACCATATATTTT
CASSPGFSSGNTIYF
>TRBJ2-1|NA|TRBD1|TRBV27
TGTGCCAGCAGTTTATGGGACAGAGACAATGAGCAGTTCTTC
CASSLWDRDNEQFF
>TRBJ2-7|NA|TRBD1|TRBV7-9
TGTGCCAGCATCCCAGAAGGGACAGGGAGACACGAGCAGTACTTC
CASIPEGTGRHEQYF
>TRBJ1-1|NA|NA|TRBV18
TGTGCCAGCTCACCATCGACAGTCTTCACTGAAGCTTTCTTT
CASSPSTVFTEAFF
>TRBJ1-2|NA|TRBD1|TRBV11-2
TGTGCCAGCAGCTTAGAAACAGGGGGCGAGGGCGGCTACACCTTC
CASSLETGGEGGYTF
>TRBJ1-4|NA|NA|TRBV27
TGTGCCAGCAGGTTTACGGGTGTAGGGGCGCCTACTAATGAAAAACTGTTTTTT
CASRFTGVGAPTNEKLFF
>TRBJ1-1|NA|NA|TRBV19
TGTGCCAGTAGTACGTACACTGAAGCTTTCTTT
CASSTYTEAFF
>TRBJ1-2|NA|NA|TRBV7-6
TGTGCCAGCAGCCCCGAGCTTGGGCAGCAGGGCTTCAACTATGGCTACACCTTC
CASSPELGQQGFNYGYTF
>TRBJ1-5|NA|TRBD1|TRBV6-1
TGTGCCAGCAGTGAAGTAGACAGGGTTTATAGCAATCAGCCCCAGCATTTT
CASSEVDRVYSNQPQHF
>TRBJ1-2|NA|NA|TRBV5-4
TGTGCCAGCAGCTTAACCAGGGACACTGATGGCTACACCTTC
CASSLTRDTDGYTF
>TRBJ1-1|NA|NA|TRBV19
TGTGCCAGTAGTACAGGGTCGGGCACTGAAGCTTTCTTT
CASSTGSGTEAFF
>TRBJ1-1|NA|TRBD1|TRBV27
TGTGCCAGCAGTTGGACAGGGATGAACACTGAAGCTTTCTTT
CASSWTGMNTEAFF
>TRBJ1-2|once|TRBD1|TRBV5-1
TGCGCCAGCAGCTCGGGGGACAGGGTTAACTATGGCTACACCTTC
CASSSGDRVNYGYTF
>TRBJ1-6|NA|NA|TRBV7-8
TGTGCCAGCAGCTTGTCTAGGTCCTATAATTCACCCCTCCACTTT
CASSLSRSYNSPLHF
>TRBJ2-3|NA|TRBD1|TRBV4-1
TGCGCCAGCAGCTTTACAGGGGGCGGTACGCAGTATTTT
CASSFTGGGTQYF
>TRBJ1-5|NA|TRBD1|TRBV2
TGTGCCAGCACCGGACAGGGGCGGGGTCAGCCCCAGCATTTT
CASTGQGRGQPQHF